This entry describes one T cell receptor beta chain. Which antigen it targets is not known. The record has no base qualities; no much larger clone is one base away. The immunoSEQ Assay, a bias-controlled multiplex PCR, was used to amplify TCRbeta CDR3 regions from genomic DNA. The original methods were these. The number of nucleated cells in each sample was estimated by amplification of reference gene primers within the assay. Sequence reads were collapsed and filtered to measure the absolute abundance of every unique TCRbeta CDR3 rearrangement. For each sample, productive Simpson clonality was calculated as the square root of Simpson's diversity index over productive rearrangements. The immuneACCESS repertoire file appears here via TCRdb, limited to in-frame rearrangements. These files lack a portion of the clones; in checked studies, under half of the deficit traces to unresolved V genes, and the cause of the others is not known. V, J and clone size are taken as reported in that table, and D and trimming were inferred from the DNA itself. Within this sample are hundreds of thousands of clones, with 65% to 90% of them counted one time only. The ten largest clonotypes hold around 14% of the sample.

This sample is drawn from a study of blood T cell repertoires in COVID-19 (dated by TCRdb to 2020 to 2022). Describing the broader study: Samples covering the acute and convalescent phases of COVID-19 were provided by collaborators in the United States, Italy and Spain. The material from the prospective study consisted of cDNA or gDNA derived from T cells, B-cell-depleted T cells, or PBMCs. Where HLA class I and class II types were available, the types were taken from metadata supplied by the sample provider, not from assay-based typing. Samples came from the ongoing ImmuneRACE study (first 160 participants) plus 1,254 subjects from 6 global collaborators. Sample metadata almost always included a de-identified subject ID, COVID-19 status, age in years and sex. The repertoires were made available in a free public database intended to serve as a resource for research on the immune response to SARS-CoV-2. Deeply sampled blood TCRbeta repertoires from subjects exposed to, actively infected with, or recovered from COVID-19 were included in the dataset.

At one collaborating source in Seattle, patients were enrolled during active infection and were followed longitudinally through the course of disease. Whole blood was collected in K2EDTA tubes by collaborating institutions according to the institutions' own protocols. For TCRbeta analysis, collaborators shipped samples as frozen whole blood, isolated PBMCs, or DNA extracted from either of those sample types. The paper as a whole reports these results and caveats: The amount of clinical and demographic metadata varied by source and participant and was provided uncurated.

The TCR sequence derives from a woman aged 70-85 years with COVID-19, enrolled during active disease. Material: peripheral blood.

Here is the DNA: TGTGCCAGCAGCTTATTACCGGGACAGGACTATGGCTACACCTTC. It encodes CASSLLPGQDYGYTF. The chain is assembled from TRBV7-2 and TRBJ1-2, and TRBD1 aligns with 8 junction nucleotides. CDR1 and CDR2, per the germline V gene, are SGHTA and FQGNSA. Germline trimming amounts to 2 bases on V and 3 bases on J, with 5 as the count of junction bases outside the gene matches. The CDR3 holds 15 amino acids from the cysteine to the phenylalanine. CDR3 DNA only is kept here, 45 bases in frame from base 1.